The T cell receptor (beta chain) under discussion was sequenced for a study of T cells after yellow fever vaccination. Study outcomes and limitations: In post-booster samples, most primary-vaccination clones reappeared (about 96% CD4, 70% to 90% CD8). The secondary response peaked faster, at day 5 versus 15, but was weaker.

Details on this clonotype: Its antigen is currently unknown.

5'RACE template switching generated TCR cDNA, adding a universal primer site and UMIs. Via MiXCR, TCRdb re-called the 5' RACE reads, giving one row per CDR3 protein. The repertoire consists of approximately 300,000 distinct CDR3 sequences, with around 7% occurring once and the leading ten covering roughly a sixth. Trimming stripped 6 bases from V and 6 bases from J, with 17 bases between. The CDR3 extends over 14 amino acids. The source was PBMCs, collected 45 days after the first yellow fever vaccination. The TCR was taken from a man between 18 and 29 years old who received the YFV17D yellow fever vaccine. The chain employs TRBV12-3 or TRBV12-4 and TRBJ2-5; D remains unclear. CDR3 in amino acids: CASSLTEPVKTQYF. The DNA for the CDR3 is TGTGCCAGCAGCCTCACCGAACCAGTAAAGACCCAGTACTTC.